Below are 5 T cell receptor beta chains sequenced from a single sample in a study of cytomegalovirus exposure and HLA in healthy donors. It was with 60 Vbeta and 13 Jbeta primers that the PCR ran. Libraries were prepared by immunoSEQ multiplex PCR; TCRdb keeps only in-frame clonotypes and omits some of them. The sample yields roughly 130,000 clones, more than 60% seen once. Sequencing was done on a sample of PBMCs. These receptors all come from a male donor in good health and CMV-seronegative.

The CDR3 loop is CASSLGQGNYGYTF. In DNA, the CDR3 is TGTGCCAGCAGCTTGGGACAGGGTAACTATGGCTACACCTTC. The V gene is TRBV5-6, the J gene TRBJ1-2; 7 positions match TRBD1. The CDR3 covers 14 residues. V dropped 0 bases and J dropped 1; count of bases not matched to a gene: 0. CDR1 is SGHDT, CDR2 YYEEEE, per germline.

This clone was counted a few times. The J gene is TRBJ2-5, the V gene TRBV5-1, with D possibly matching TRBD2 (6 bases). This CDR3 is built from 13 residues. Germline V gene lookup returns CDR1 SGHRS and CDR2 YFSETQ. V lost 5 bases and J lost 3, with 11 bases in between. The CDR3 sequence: CASSAGLKETQYF. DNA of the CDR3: TGCGCCAGCAGTGCGGGGTTAAAAGAGACCCAGTACTTC. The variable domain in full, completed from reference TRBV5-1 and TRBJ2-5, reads KAGVTQTPRYLIKTRGQQVTLSCSPISGHRSVSWYQQTPGQGLQFLFEYFSETQRNKGNFPGRFSGRQFSNSRSEMNVSTLELGDSALYLCASSAGLKETQYFGPGTRLLVL.

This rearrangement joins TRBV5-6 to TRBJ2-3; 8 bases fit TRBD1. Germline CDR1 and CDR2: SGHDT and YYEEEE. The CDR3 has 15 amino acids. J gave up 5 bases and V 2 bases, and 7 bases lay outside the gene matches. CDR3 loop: CASSFYPTGGDTQYF. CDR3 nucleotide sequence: TGTGCCAGCAGCTTTTATCCTACAGGGGGAGATACGCAGTATTTT.

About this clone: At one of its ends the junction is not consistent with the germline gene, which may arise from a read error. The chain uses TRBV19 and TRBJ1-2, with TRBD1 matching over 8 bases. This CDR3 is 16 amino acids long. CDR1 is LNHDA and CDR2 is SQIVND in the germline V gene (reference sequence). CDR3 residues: CASSQGAFSPAYGYPF. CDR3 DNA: TGTGCCAGTAGTCAGGGGGCGTTTAGCCCTGCCTATGGCTACCCCTTC.

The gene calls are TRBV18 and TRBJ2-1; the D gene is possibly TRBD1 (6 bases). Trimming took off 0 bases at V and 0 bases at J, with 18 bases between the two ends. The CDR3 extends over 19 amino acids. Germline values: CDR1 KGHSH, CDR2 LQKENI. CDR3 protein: CASSPPGQGPTSSYNEQFF. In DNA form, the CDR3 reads TGTGCCAGCTCACCACCGGGGCAGGGGCCCACTAGCTCCTACAATGAGCAGTTCTTC.